This is a list of T cell receptor beta chains from one sample in a study of long-term antiretroviral therapy in people with HIV. Sequencing was performed with immunoSEQ multiplex PCR; in TCRdb, only in-frame clones are kept and a portion is missing. The table includes some 30,000 clones, 90% detected once. The material sequenced was unsorted PBMCs, taken approximately 5.1 years after starting antiretroviral therapy. The receptors stem from a woman between 40 and 50 years old with HIV. The CDR3 runs from the conserved cysteine through the conserved F or W. A D gene is named only where the DNA matches it firmly. Clone sizes are given selectively: once, few, many, or a class where the clone is expanded.

d_gene	v_gene	j_gene	abundance	CDR3aa	CDR3nt
.	TRBV5-1	TRBJ1-2	.	CASSLMSDYGYTF	TGCGCCAGCAGCTTGATGTCTGACTATGGCTACACCTTC
.	TRBV9	TRBJ1-3	.	CASSAQGNSEDTIYF	TGTGCCAGCAGCGCTCAGGGAAACTCTGAGGACACCATATATTTT
TRBD2	TRBV5-1	TRBJ2-2	.	CASTPYPGGAGELFF	TGCGCCAGCACCCCGTATCCGGGAGGGGCCGGGGAGCTGTTTTTT
.	TRBV2	TRBJ2-7	.	CASSDFGPYEQYF	TGTGCCAGCAGTGACTTCGGACCCTACGAGCAGTACTTC
.	TRBV7-6	TRBJ1-1	.	CASSFEGNTEAFF	TGTGCCAGCAGCTTCGAGGGGAACACTGAAGCTTTCTTT
TRBD1	TRBV11-2	TRBJ2-7	.	CASSIGTGSYEQYF	TGTGCCAGCAGCATAGGGACAGGGTCCTACGAGCAGTACTTC
TRBD1	TRBV5-1	TRBJ1-2	.	CASSTTGTGMHGYTF	TGCGCCAGCAGCACCACCGGGACAGGGATGCATGGCTACACCTTC
.	TRBV7-6	TRBJ2-5	.	CASSLAGDLQSGKYF	TGTGCCAGCAGCTTAGCGGGGGACCTCCAATCGGGCAAGTACTTC
.	TRBV19	TRBJ2-3	.	CASRPAGTTTDTQYF	TGTGCCAGTAGACCGGCGGGGACCACCACAGATACGCAGTATTTT
.	TRBV5-6	TRBJ2-7	few	CASSSISGTQAYEQYF	TGTGCCAGCAGCTCCATCTCCGGGACCCAAGCCTACGAGCAGTACTTC
TRBD2	TRBV7-8	TRBJ2-5	.	CASSEWGLAGETQYF	TGTGCCAGCAGCGAGTGGGGACTAGCGGGAGAGACCCAGTACTTC
.	TRBV6-5	TRBJ1-1	.	CASSHGQGMNTEAFF	TGTGCCAGCAGCCACGGCCAGGGCATGAACACTGAAGCTTTCTTT
.	TRBV5-5	TRBJ1-1	.	CASSKQSLNTEAFF	TGTGCCAGCAGCAAACAGAGTTTGAACACTGAAGCTTTCTTT
.	TRBV9	TRBJ1-2	.	CASSVRGEGRGPFNTF	TGTGCCAGCAGCGTAAGAGGTGAGGGCAGGGGCCCCTTCAACACCTTC
TRBD2	TRBV25-1	TRBJ2-1	.	CASKSGTSSYNEQFF	TGTGCCAGCAAATCCGGGACTAGCTCCTACAATGAGCAGTTCTTC
.	TRBV7-6	TRBJ2-7	.	CASSLGSGLLSYEQYF	TGTGCCAGCAGCTTAGGATCGGGACTCCTCTCCTACGAGCAGTACTTC
.	TRBV2	TRBJ1-2	.	CASSVQRAGTPGYTF	TGTGCCAGCAGTGTTCAAAGGGCAGGGACCCCTGGCTACACCTTC
TRBD1	TRBV6-5	TRBJ1-2	.	CASRQGLTNYGYTF	TGTGCCAGTCGACAGGGGTTAACTAACTATGGCTACACCTTC
.	TRBV6-5	TRBJ1-4	.	CASSYSWATNEKLFF	TGTGCCAGCAGTTACTCGTGGGCAACTAATGAAAAACTGTTTTTT